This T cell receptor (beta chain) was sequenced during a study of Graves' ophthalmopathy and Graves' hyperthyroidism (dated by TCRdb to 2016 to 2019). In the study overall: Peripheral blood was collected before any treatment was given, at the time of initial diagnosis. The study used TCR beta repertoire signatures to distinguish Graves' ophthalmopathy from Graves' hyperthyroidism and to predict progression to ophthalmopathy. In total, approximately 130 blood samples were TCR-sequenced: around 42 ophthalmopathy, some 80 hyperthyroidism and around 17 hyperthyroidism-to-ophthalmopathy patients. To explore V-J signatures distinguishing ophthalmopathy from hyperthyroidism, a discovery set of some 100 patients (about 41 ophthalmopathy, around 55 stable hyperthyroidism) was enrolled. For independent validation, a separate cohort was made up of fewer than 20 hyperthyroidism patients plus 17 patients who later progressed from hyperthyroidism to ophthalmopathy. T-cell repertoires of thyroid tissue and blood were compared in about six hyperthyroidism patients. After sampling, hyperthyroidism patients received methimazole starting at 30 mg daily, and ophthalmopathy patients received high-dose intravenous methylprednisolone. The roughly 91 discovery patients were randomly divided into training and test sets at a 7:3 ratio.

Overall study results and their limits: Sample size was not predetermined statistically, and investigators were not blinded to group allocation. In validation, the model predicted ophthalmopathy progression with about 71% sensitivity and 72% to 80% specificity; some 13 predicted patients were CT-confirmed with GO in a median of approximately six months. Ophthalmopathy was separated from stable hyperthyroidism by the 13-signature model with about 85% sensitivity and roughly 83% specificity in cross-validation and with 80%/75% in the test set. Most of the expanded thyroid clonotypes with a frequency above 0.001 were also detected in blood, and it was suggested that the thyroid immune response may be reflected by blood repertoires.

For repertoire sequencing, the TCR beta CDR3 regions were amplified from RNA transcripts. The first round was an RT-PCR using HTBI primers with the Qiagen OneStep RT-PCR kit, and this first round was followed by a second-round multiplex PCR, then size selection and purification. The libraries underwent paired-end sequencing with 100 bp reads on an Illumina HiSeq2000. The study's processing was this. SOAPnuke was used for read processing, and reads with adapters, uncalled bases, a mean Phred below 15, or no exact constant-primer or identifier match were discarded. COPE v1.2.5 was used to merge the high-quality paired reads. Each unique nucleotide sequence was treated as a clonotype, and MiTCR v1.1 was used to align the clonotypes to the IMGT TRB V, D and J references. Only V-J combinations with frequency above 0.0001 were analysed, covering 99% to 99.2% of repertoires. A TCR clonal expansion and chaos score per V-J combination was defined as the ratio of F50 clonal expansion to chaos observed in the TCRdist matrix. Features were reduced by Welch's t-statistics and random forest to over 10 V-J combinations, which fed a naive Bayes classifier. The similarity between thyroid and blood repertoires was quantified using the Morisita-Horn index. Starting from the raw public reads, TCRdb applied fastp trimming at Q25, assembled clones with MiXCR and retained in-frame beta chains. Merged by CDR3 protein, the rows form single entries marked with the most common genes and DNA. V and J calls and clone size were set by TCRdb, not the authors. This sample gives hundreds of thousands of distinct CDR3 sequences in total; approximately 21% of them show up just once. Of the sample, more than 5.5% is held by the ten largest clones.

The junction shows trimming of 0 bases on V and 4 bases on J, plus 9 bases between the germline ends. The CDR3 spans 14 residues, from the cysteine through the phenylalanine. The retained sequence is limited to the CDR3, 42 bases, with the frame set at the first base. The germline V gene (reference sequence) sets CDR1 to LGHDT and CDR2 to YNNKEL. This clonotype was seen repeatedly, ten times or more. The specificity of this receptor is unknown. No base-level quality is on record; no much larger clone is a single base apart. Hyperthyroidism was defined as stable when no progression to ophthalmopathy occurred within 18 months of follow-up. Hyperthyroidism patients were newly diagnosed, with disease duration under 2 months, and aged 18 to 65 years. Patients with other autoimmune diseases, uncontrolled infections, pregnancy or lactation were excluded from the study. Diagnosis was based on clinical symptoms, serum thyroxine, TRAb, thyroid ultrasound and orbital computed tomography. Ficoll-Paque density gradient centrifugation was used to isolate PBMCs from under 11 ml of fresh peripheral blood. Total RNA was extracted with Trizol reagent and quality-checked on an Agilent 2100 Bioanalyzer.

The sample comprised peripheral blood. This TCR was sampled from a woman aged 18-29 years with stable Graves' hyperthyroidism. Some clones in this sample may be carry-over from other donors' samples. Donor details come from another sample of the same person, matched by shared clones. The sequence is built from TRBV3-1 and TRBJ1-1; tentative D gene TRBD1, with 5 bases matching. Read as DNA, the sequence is TGTGCCAGCAGCCAAGATGCCGGGGCCACTGAAGCTTTCTTT. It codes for CASSQDAGATEAFF.